One and the same sample provided the 16 T cell receptor beta chains below, sequenced in a study of T cell clonotyping in hematopoietic cell transplantation. Profiled with immunoSEQ multiplex PCR; TCRdb holds only in-frame clones, not every one. The table records 9,500 to 15,000 clones, around 49% of them present only once. The sample taken for sequencing was peripheral blood mononuclear cells. These TCRs come from a man aged 45-60 years in good health. Some clones in this sample may be carry-over from other donors' samples.

This clone has a single count. The DNA for the CDR3 is TGTGCCAGCAGCTTGAGACAGGTCCCCTACGAGCAGTACTTC. Its protein is CASSLRQVPYEQYF. The V gene is TRBV5-4, the J gene TRBJ2-7, with a tentative D call TRBD1 (6 bases). Germline loops: CDR1 SGHNT, CDR2 YYREEE (reference sequence). The CDR3 has 14 residues. The V gene lost 1 base and the J gene lost 2 bases, with 10 bases spanning the gap.

This clone was observed a few times. The J gene is TRBJ2-3, the V gene TRBV5-1; the D is unclear. Deletions cut 8 bases from V and 4 bases from J, with 8 bases between. Germline CDR1 SGHRS, CDR2 YFSETQ. This CDR3 region has 11 residues. The CDR3 nucleotides read TGCGCCAGTAGCCAGGCAGATACGCAGTATTTT. Translated, it gives CASSQADTQYF.

This clone was detected a few times. The chain combines TRBV30 with TRBJ2-1; D call uncertain. The CDR3 is 11 residues long. Trimming stripped 5 bases from V and 7 bases from J, with 9 bases between. Germline V lookup: CDR1 GTSNPN, CDR2 SVGIG (reference sequence). The CDR3 DNA follows: TGTGCCTGGGGCGTAAGGAATGAGCAGTTCTTC. Amino acid sequence: CAWGVRNEQFF.

This chain uses TRBV20-1 with TRBJ1-1; D may be TRBD1 (5 bases). The CDR3 covers 11 residues. Germline values: CDR1 DFQATT, CDR2 SNEGSKA (reference sequence). V was pared by 6 bases and J by 12 bases, with 17 bases between. The CDR3 coding sequence is TGCAGTGCCCAGTGGGGGACCCCGACTTTCTTT. Protein: CSAQWGTPTFF.

The rearrangement links TRBV29-1 to TRBJ1-1; 7 nucleotides line up with TRBD1. V dropped 7 bases and J dropped 2; count of bases not matched to a gene: 13. Germline V gene lookup returns CDR1 SQVTM and CDR2 ANQGSEA. The CDR3 is 15 amino acids. The CDR3 DNA follows: TGCAGCGGGGAAGGATTAACAGGGGCTAACACTGAAGCTTTCTTT. It codes for CSGEGLTGANTEAFF.

The chain uses TRBV29-1 and TRBJ2-6; TRBD1 is a possible D gene (5 bases). The CDR3 is 13 residues long. V was shortened by 4 bases and J by 5 bases, with 9 bases between the two germline ends. The germline V gene encodes CDR1 SQVTM and CDR2 ANQGSEA. The CDR3 nucleotides read TGCAGCGTTGCGCAGGGTCGGGCCAACGTCCTGACTTTC. Its translation: CSVAQGRANVLTF.

This clone was detected once. The V and J genes are TRBV29-1 and TRBJ2-7; 10 bases line up with TRBD2. Trimming at V came to 7 bases and at J to 7 bases, leaving 13 bases not matched to a gene. The CDR3 totals 14 residues. Germline-derived CDR1 and CDR2 are SQVTM and ANQGSEA. The CDR3 loop is CSAQITSGTGEQYF. DNA for the CDR3: TGCAGCGCTCAGATCACTAGCGGGACAGGAGAGCAGTACTTC.

This clone was found a few times. The chain recombines TRBV6-5 with TRBJ1-2; 7 bases are a match to TRBD1. V trimming: 8 bases; J trimming: 4 bases; junction bases outside the gene matches: 13. Germline V gene data show CDR1 as MNHEY and CDR2 as SVGAGI. The CDR3 totals 15 residues. CDR3 protein: CASVRGRGTIYGYTF. The CDR3 nucleotides are TGTGCCAGCGTCCGTGGCAGGGGGACAATCTATGGCTACACCTTC.

The chain has TRBV30 and TRBJ1-4; 9 nucleotides match TRBD1. Germline V CDR1 and CDR2: GTSNPN, SVGIG (reference sequence). The CDR3 runs 12 residues. The J segment lost 8 bases and the V segment lost 5 bases, leaving 3 bases of the junction unmatched. Here the CDR3 reads CAWGDREEKLFF. The CDR3 coding sequence is TGTGCCTGGGGGGACAGGGAGGAAAAACTGTTTTTT.

This clone was found a few times. Here the CDR3 reads CASSLGGTSGGVDTQYF. The CDR3 coding sequence is TGTGCCAGCAGCTTAGGTGGGACTAGCGGGGGGGTAGATACGCAGTATTTT. The chain has TRBV7-2 and TRBJ2-3, with 16 bases aligning to TRBD2. Germline trimming cut 1 base from V and 5 bases from J; bases unmatched to any gene: 3. There are 17 residues in the CDR3. CDR1 is SGHTA and CDR2 is FQGNSA in the germline V gene.

A few counts support this clone. The chain joins TRBV29-1 to TRBJ1-2; D not resolved. Germline assignment: CDR1 SQVTM and CDR2 ANQGSEA. The CDR3 has 14 amino acids. The V end was cut by 0 bases, the J end by 5 bases, with 13 bases between. CDR3 in amino acids: CSVEDGASRYGYTF. The CDR3 DNA reads TGCAGCGTTGAAGACGGCGCCAGCAGATATGGCTACACCTTC. Filled out from reference TRBV29-1 and TRBJ1-2, the complete variable domain reads SAVISQKPSRDICQRGTSLTIQCQVDSQVTMMFWYRQQPGQSLTLIATANQGSEATYESGFVIDKFPISRPNLTFSTLTVSNMSPEDSSIYLCSVEDGASRYGYTFGSGTRLTVV.

This chain connects TRBV30 to TRBJ2-1; tentatively, D is TRBD2 (5 bases). This CDR3 is 14 amino acids long. Germline CDR1 GTSNPN, CDR2 SVGIG (reference sequence). Deletions cut 2 bases from V and 3 bases from J, with 11 bases between. This CDR3 reads CAWSISRGYNEQFF. The CDR3 DNA is TGTGCCTGGAGTATAAGCCGGGGCTACAATGAGCAGTTCTTC.

The rearrangement links TRBV30 to TRBJ2-4; D might be TRBD2 (7 bases). V shed 8 bases and J shed 9 bases, with 17 bases lying between them. Germline values: CDR1 GTSNPN, CDR2 SVGIG (reference sequence). The CDR3 totals 12 residues. The CDR3 region has the DNA TGTGCCGCGGAGGGGGGGGACGGCATTCAGTACTTC. Protein product: CAAEGGDGIQYF.

This clone has only a few counts. A junction end diverges from the germline sequence, so it may reflect a read error. The chain uses TRBV7-7 and TRBJ2-2; D possibly corresponds to TRBD1 (5 bases). This CDR3 has 11 residues. CDR1 and CDR2 (germline): SSHAT, FNYEAQ (reference sequence). CDR3 in amino acids: CASRDTGELFF. The CDR3 bases are TGTGCTAGCAGGGACACCGGGGAGCTGTTTTTT. Variable domain in full (rest from reference TRBV7-7 and TRBJ2-2): GAGVSQSPRYKVTKRGQDVTLRCDPISSHATLYWYQQALGQGPEFLTYFNYEAQPDKSGLPSDRFSAERPEGSISTLTIQRTEQRDSAMYRCASRDTGELFFGEGSRLTVL.

V usage is TRBV5-1 and J usage is TRBJ2-2; D may be TRBD2 (6 bases). CDR1 is SGHRS, CDR2 YFSETQ, per germline. This CDR3 is built from 15 residues. V shed 4 bases and J shed 2 bases, with 12 bases lying between them. CDR3 DNA sequence: TGCGCCAGCAGCCCATCGGGACTTAACACCGGGGAGCTGTTTTTT. As protein: CASSPSGLNTGELFF.

This clone was detected a few times. V gene TRBV6-5 combines with J gene TRBJ1-2, with D uncertain. Germline V gene lookup returns CDR1 MNHEY and CDR2 SVGAGI. Trimming cost V 2 bases and J 8 bases, with 18 bases left between them. CDR3 length equals 15 residues. In nucleotides, the CDR3 is TGTGCCAGCAGTTACCTGCCAGCCCTTTTGGCCGGCTACACCTTC. Encoded protein: CASSYLPALLAGYTF.